This T cell receptor beta chain appears in the sequencing data of a study of cytomegalovirus exposure and HLA in healthy donors. The PCR contained 60 Vbeta and 13 Jbeta primers. Clones were sequenced by immunoSEQ multiplex PCR, and TCRdb holds only the in-frame ones, with some missing. Found here are 90,000 to 150,000 clones, under 85% of them singletons; the top ten hold 3.5% to 4%. The J segment lost 4 bases and the V segment lost 4 bases, leaving 5 bases of the junction unmatched. The CDR3 has 15 amino acids. Germline-derived CDR1 and CDR2 are MNHEY and SMNVEV (reference sequence). Material for sequencing was PBMCs. J is TRBJ1-5 and V is TRBV27; 9 positions match TRBD1. This TCR was sampled from a human donor in good health. This CDR3 reads CASSSWDRDNQPQHF. CDR3 nucleotide sequence: TGTGCCAGCAGTTCCTGGGACAGGGATAATCAGCCCCAGCATTTT.